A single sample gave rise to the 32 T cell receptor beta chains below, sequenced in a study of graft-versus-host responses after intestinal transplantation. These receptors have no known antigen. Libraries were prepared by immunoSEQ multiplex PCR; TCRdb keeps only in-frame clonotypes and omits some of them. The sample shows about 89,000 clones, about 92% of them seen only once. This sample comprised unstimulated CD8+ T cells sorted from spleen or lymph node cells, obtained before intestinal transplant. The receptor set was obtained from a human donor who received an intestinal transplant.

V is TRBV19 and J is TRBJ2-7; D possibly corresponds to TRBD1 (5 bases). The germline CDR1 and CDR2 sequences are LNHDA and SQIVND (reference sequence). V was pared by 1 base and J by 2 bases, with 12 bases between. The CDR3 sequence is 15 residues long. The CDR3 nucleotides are TGTGCCAGTAGTATAGTCCTGACAGCGACCTACGAGCAGTACTTC. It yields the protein CASSIVLTATYEQYF.

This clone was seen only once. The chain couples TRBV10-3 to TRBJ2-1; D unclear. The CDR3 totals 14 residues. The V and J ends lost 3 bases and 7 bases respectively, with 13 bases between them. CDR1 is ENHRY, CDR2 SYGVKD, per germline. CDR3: CAISEPTIGNEQFF. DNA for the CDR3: TGTGCCATCAGTGAACCTACTATCGGAAATGAGCAGTTCTTC.

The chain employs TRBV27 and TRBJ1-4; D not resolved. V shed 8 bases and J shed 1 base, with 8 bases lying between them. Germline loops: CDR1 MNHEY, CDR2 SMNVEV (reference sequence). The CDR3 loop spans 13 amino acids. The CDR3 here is CASSLLTNEKLFF. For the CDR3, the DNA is TGTGCCAGCTCCCTCTTAACTAATGAAAAACTGTTTTTT.

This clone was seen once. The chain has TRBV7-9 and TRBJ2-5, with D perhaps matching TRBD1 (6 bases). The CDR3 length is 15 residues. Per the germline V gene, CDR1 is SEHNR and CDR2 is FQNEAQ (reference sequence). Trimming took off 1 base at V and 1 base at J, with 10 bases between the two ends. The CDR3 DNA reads TGTGCCAGCAGCTTAGGGGACACCAGCCAAGAGACCCAGTACTTC. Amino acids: CASSLGDTSQETQYF.

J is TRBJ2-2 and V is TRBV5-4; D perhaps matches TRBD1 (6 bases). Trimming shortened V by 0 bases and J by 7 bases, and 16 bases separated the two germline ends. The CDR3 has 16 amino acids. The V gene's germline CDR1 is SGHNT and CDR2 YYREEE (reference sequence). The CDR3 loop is CASSLVPGQPNGELFF. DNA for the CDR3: TGTGCCAGCAGCTTGGTACCCGGACAGCCGAACGGGGAGCTGTTTTTT.

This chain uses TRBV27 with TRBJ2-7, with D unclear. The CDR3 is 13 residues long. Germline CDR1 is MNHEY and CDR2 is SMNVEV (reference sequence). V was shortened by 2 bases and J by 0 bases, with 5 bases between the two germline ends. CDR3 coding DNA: TGTGCCAGCAGTTTACCTAGCTCCTACGAGCAGTACTTC. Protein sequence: CASSLPSSYEQYF.

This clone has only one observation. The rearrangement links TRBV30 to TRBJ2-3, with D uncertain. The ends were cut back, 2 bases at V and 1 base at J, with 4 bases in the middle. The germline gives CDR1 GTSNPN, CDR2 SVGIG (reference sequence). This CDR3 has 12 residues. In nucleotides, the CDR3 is TGTGCCTGGAGTACTGGCACAGATACGCAGTATTTT. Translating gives CAWSTGTDTQYF.

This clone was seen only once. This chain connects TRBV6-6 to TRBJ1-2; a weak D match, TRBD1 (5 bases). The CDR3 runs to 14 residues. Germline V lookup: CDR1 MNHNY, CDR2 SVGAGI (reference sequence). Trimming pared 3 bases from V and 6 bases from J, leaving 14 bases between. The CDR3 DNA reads TGTGCCAGCAGTTATAGTCCAGGGCCCCATGGCTACACCTTC. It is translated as CASSYSPGPHGYTF.

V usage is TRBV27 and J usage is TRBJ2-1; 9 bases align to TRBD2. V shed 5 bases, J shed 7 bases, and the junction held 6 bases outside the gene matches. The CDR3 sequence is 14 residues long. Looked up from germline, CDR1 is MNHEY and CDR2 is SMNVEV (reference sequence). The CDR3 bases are TGTGCCAGCAGTCACCGCGGGGGGGGTAATGAGCAGTTCTTC. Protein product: CASSHRGGGNEQFF.

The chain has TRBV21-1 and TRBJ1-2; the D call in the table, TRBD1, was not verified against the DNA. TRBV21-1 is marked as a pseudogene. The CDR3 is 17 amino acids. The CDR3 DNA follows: TGTGCCAGCAGCTCGGTCAGCGGGACAGGGGGTGACTATGGCTACACCTTC. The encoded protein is CASSSVSGTGGDYGYTF.

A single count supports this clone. DNA for the CDR3: TGTGCCAGCAGTTACACGGGCGACGGGAGGGAGCTGTTTTTT. It encodes CASSYTGDGRELFF. The chain has TRBV6-5 and TRBJ2-2; the D gene is possibly TRBD2 (5 bases). Trimming stripped 2 bases from V and 9 bases from J, with 13 bases between. CDR1 is MNHEY, CDR2 SVGAGI, per germline. This CDR3 region has 14 residues.

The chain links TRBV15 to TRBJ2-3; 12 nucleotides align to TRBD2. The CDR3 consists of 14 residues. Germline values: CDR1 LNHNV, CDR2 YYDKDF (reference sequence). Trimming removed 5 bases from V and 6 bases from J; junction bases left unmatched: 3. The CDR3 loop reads CATSRTSGDDTQYF. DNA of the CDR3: TGTGCCACCAGCCGGACTAGCGGGGATGATACGCAGTATTTT. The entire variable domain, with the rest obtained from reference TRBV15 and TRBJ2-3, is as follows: DAMVIQNPRYQVTQFGKPVTLSCSQTLNHNVMYWYQQKSSQAPKLLFHYYDKDFNNEADTPDNFQSRRPNTSFCFLDIRSPGLGDTAMYLCATSRTSGDDTQYFGPGTRLTVL.

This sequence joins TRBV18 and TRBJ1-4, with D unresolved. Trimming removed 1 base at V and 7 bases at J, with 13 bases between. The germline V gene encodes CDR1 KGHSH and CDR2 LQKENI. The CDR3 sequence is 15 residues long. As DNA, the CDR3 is TGTGCCAGCTCACCACTGACTGCCCCATTTGAAAAACTGTTTTTT. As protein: CASSPLTAPFEKLFF.

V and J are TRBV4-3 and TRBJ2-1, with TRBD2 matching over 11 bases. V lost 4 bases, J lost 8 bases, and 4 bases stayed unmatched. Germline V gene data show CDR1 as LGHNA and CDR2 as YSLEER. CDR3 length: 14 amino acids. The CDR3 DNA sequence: TGCGCCAGCAGCCTACAGACTAGCGGGGATGAGCAGTTCTTC. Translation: CASSLQTSGDEQFF.

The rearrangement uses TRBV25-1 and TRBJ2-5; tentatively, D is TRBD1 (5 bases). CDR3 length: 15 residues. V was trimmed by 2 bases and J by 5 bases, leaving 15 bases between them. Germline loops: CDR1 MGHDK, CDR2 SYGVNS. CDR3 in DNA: TGTGCCAGCAGTGAACCTACAGGAGCCAGGGAGACCCAGTACTTC. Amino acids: CASSEPTGARETQYF. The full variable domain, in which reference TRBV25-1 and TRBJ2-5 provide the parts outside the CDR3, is EADIYQTPRYLVIGTGKKITLECSQTMGHDKMYWYQQDPGMELHLIHYSYGVNSTEKGDLSSESTVSRIRTEHFPLTLESARPSHTSQYLCASSEPTGARETQYFGPGTRLLVL.

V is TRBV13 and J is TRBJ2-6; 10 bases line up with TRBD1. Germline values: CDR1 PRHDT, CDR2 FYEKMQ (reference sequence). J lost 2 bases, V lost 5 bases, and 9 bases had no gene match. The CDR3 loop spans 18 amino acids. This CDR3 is CASSLRGTGDPGANVLTF. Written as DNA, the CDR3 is TGTGCCAGCAGCCTCCGAGGGACAGGGGACCCTGGGGCCAACGTCCTGACTTTC.

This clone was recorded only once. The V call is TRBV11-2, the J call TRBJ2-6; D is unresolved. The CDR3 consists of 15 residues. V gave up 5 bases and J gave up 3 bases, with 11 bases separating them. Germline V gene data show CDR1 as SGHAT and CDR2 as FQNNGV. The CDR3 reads CASSPHTSGANVLTF. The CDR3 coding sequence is TGTGCCAGCAGCCCGCACACCAGTGGGGCCAACGTCCTGACTTTC.

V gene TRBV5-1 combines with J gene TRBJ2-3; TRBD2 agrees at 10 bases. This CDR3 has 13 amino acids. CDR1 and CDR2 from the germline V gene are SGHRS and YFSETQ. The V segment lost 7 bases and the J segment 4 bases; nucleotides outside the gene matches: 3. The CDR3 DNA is TGCGCCAGCTCCGGGACTAGCGCAGATACGCAGTATTTT. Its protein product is CASSGTSADTQYF.

Here the CDR3 reads CASRPPGLVTGELFF. The CDR3 DNA reads as TGTGCCAGCAGACCTCCGGGACTAGTGACCGGGGAGCTGTTTTTT. The V gene is TRBV7-6, the J gene TRBJ2-2; 8 positions match TRBD2. V dropped 6 bases and J dropped 5; count of bases not matched to a gene: 8. Germline CDR1 is SGHVS and CDR2 is FNYEAQ. The CDR3 covers 15 residues.

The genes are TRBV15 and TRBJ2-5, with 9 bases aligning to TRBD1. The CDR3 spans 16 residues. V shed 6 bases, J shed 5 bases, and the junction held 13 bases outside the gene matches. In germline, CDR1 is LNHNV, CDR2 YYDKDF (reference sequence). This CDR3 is CATRGRDREERETQYF. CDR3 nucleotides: TGTGCCACCAGGGGCCGGGACAGGGAGGAGCGTGAGACCCAGTACTTC.

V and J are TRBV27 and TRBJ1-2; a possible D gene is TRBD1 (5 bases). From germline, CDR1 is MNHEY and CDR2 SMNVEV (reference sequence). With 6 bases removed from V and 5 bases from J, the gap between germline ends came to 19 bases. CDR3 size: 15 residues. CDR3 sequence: CASRTDSGRTYGYTF. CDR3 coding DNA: TGTGCCAGCAGGACCGACAGTGGAAGAACTTATGGCTACACCTTC.

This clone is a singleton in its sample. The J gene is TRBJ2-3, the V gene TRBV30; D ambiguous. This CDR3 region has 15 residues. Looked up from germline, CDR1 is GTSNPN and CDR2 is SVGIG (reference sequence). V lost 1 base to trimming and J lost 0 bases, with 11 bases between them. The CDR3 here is CAWSADAVSTDTQYF. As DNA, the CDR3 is TGTGCCTGGAGTGCCGACGCGGTAAGCACAGATACGCAGTATTTT. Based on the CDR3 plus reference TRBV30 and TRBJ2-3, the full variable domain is SQTIHQWPATLVQPVGSPLSLECTVEGTSNPNLYWYRQAAGRGLQLLFYSVGIGQISSEVPQNLSASRPQDRQFILSSKKLLLSDSGFYLCAWSADAVSTDTQYFGPGTRLTVL.

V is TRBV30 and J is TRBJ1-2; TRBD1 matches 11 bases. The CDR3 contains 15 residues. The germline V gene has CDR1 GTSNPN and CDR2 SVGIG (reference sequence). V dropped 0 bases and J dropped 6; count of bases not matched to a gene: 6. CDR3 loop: CAWSVGGQGGNGYTF. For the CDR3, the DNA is TGTGCCTGGAGTGTAGGGGGACAGGGGGGAAATGGCTACACCTTC.

The CDR3 loop is CASSVNPEKGKDYGYTF. The DNA of the CDR3 is TGTGCCAGCAGCGTGAACCCCGAGAAGGGGAAGGACTATGGCTACACCTTC. This chain joins TRBV9 and TRBJ1-2, with D possibly matching TRBD1 (5 bases). CDR1 and CDR2 (germline): SGDLS, YYNGEE. V was shortened by 2 bases and J by 3 bases, with 20 bases between the two germline ends. There are 17 residues in the CDR3.

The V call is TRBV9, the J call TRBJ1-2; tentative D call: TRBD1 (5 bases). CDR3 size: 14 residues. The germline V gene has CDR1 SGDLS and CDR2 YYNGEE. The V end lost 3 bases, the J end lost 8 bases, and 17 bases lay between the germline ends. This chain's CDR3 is CASSAFNLGGGYTF. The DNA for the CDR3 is TGTGCCAGCAGCGCCTTCAACCTCGGGGGGGGCTACACCTTC.

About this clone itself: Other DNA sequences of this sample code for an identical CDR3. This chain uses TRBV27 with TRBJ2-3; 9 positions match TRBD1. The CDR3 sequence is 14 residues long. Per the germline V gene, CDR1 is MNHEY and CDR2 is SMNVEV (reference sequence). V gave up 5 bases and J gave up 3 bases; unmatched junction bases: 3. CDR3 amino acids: CASSPGQGTDTQYF. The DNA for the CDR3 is TGTGCCAGCAGTCCCGGACAGGGGACAGATACGCAGTATTTT.

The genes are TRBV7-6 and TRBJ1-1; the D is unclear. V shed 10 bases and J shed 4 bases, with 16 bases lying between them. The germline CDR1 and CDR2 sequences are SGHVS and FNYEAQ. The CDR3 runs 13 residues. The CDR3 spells CATFPGVGTEAFF. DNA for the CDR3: TGTGCCACCTTCCCCGGGGTTGGCACTGAAGCTTTCTTT.

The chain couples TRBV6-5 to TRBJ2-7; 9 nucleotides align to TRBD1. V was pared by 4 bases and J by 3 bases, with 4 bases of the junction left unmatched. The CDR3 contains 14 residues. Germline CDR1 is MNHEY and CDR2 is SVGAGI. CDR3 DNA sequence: TGTGCCAGCAGTTTCGGACAGGGGAACTACGAGCAGTACTTC. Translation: CASSFGQGNYEQYF.

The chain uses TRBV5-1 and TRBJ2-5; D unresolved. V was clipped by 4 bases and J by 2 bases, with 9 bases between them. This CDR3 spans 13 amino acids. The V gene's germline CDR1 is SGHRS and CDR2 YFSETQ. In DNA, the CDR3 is TGCGCCAGCAGCCCGACACCTCAAGAGACCCAGTACTTC. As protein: CASSPTPQETQYF.

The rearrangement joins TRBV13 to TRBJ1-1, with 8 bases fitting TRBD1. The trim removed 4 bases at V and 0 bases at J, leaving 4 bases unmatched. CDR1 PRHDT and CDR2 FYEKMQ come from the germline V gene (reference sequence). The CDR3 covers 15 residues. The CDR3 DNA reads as TGTGCCAGCAGCTCTAGGACAGGGATGAACACTGAAGCTTTCTTT. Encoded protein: CASSSRTGMNTEAFF.

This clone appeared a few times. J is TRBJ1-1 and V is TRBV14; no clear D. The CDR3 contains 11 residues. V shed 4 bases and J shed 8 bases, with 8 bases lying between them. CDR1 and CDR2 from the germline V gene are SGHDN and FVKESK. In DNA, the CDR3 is TGTGCCAGCAGCCTAGGCAGGGAAGCTTTCTTT. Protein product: CASSLGREAFF.

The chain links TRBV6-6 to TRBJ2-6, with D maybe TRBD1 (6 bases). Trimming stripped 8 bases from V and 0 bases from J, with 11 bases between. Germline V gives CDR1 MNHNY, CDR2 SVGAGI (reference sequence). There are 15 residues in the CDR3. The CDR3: CASRQAVSGANVLTF. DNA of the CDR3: TGTGCCAGCCGACAGGCAGTCTCTGGGGCCAACGTCCTGACTTTC.